This passage covers 10 T cell receptor beta chains from one sample sequenced in a study of blood T cell repertoires in COVID-19. Method: immunoSEQ multiplex PCR; TCRdb's copy keeps in-frame clones and lacks some. The sample yields roughly 100,000 clones, about 89% seen once. Source material: peripheral blood. Receptors originate from a woman aged 60-70 years with acute or convalescent COVID-19.

This clone is a singleton in its sample. The chain uses TRBV5-4 and TRBJ2-5; D might be TRBD2 (6 bases). The CDR3 consists of 14 residues. The V end was cut by 4 bases, the J end by 0 bases, with 10 bases between. The germline V gene encodes CDR1 SGHNT and CDR2 YYREEE (reference sequence). In nucleotides, the CDR3 is TGTGCCAGCAGCGCGCGGGACTACCAAGAGACCCAGTACTTC. It is translated as CASSARDYQETQYF.

This chain uses TRBV19 with TRBJ1-4; TRBD1 matches 7 bases. J was trimmed by 8 bases and V by 1 base; bases with no gene match: 10. Germline values: CDR1 LNHDA, CDR2 SQIVND (reference sequence). The CDR3 length is 16 residues. As DNA, the CDR3 is TGTGCCAGTAGTATAGTGGCCCCGACAGGGCGGGAAAAACTGTTTTTT. This codes for CASSIVAPTGREKLFF.

J is TRBJ2-6 and V is TRBV28; D uncertain. The germline V gene encodes CDR1 MDHEN and CDR2 SYDVKM. The CDR3 has 14 amino acids. With 7 bases removed from V and 2 bases from J, the gap between germline ends came to 9 bases. This CDR3 is CASTVGAGANVLTF. CDR3 bases: TGTGCCAGCACGGTTGGTGCTGGGGCCAACGTCCTGACTTTC.

CDR3 protein: CAISESSGRTYNEQFF. CDR3 nucleotides: TGTGCCATCAGTGAGTCCAGCGGGAGGACCTACAATGAGCAGTTCTTC. The chain couples TRBV10-3 to TRBJ2-1; 9 bases are shared with TRBD2. The ends lost 0 bases at V and 2 bases at J; junction bases unmatched: 2. The CDR3 runs 16 residues. The germline V gene encodes CDR1 ENHRY and CDR2 SYGVKD.

The chain carries TRBV27 and TRBJ2-1; weak D call: TRBD1 (6 bases). From germline, CDR1 is MNHEY and CDR2 SMNVEV (reference sequence). The CDR3 covers 13 residues. V lost 3 bases and J 10 bases, leaving 13 bases between the germline ends. CDR3 amino acids: CASSFMTGGEQFF. In DNA form, the CDR3 reads TGTGCCAGCAGTTTCATGACAGGCGGGGAGCAGTTCTTC.

V gene TRBV3-1 (or the pseudogene TRBV3-2) combines with J gene TRBJ2-1; 13 bases agree with TRBD2. V trimming: 1 base; J trimming: 9 bases; junction bases outside the gene matches: 3. The germline gives CDR1 LGHDT, CDR2 YNNKEL (reference sequence). This CDR3 has 15 amino acids. CDR3 DNA: TGTGCCAGCAGCCAAGGGACTAGCGGGAGAGGTGAGCAGTTCTTC. Protein product: CASSQGTSGRGEQFF.

The rearrangement uses TRBV5-8 and TRBJ2-1, with TRBD2 identical over 7 bases. The germline V gene has CDR1 SGHTS and CDR2 YDEGEE. This CDR3 has 12 residues. V shed 9 bases, J shed 7 bases, and the junction held 7 bases outside the gene matches. In nucleotides, the CDR3 is TGTGCCACCTTTGGGGGGGGGAATGAGCAGTTCTTC. This sequence encodes CATFGGGNEQFF.

Notes on this clone: Other DNA sequences in this sample translate to the same CDR3. The gene calls are TRBV11-2 and TRBJ2-1; TRBD2 agrees at 8 bases. CDR3 length: 15 amino acids. V shed 1 base and J 3 bases; nucleotides not matched to a gene: 2. Germline V gene lookup returns CDR1 SGHAT and CDR2 FQNNGV. The DNA of the CDR3 is TGTGCCAGCAGCTTAGCTCTAGCGGGCTACAATGAGCAGTTCTTC. Amino acids: CASSLALAGYNEQFF.

V gene TRBV27 combines with J gene TRBJ2-7, with D possibly TRBD2 on 5 matching bases. CDR1 and CDR2 from the germline V gene are MNHEY and SMNVEV (reference sequence). The V gene lost 4 bases and the J gene lost 4 bases, with 5 bases spanning the gap. There are 11 residues in the CDR3. The CDR3 here is CASSSGYEQYV. The CDR3 nucleotides read TGTGCCAGCAGTTCGGGGTACGAGCAGTACGTC.

The CDR3 DNA is TGTGCCAGCAGTAGAAGCCGAGAGCAGTACTTC. As protein: CASSRSREQYF. The chain carries TRBV12-3 or TRBV12-4 and TRBJ2-7; D gene unclear. The germline V and J ends were trimmed by 5 bases and 7 bases, with 9 bases remaining between them. The CDR3 sequence is 11 residues long.